The entry below gives a single T cell receptor beta chain sequence along with its context. This clone was observed once. The antigen it recognizes is unknown. At one end the junction does not follow the germline gene, possibly because of a read error. Libraries came from the immunoSEQ multiplex PCR assay. TCRdb took over this immuneACCESS table, retaining in-frame rearrangements with V and J assigned. Such tables are incomplete; in checked studies, under half of the missing clones stem from an unresolved V gene, and the remainder is unexplained. For this sample there are hundreds of thousands of clones; over 75% appear just once. The leading ten clones occupy 0.0094% of the sample. These data come from a study of shared T cell receptors in the human thymus (dated by TCRdb to about 2021). Notes on the research overall: The study examined how the human thymus generates shared, self-reactive T-cell receptor alpha chains.

The data also belong to a second study, concerning human thymus T cells. The second study reports: Immunologically healthy infants undergoing open corrective cardiac surgery for congenital heart defects in Finland were used as donors. Thymus tissue was collected as surgical resects that were removed during corrective cardiac surgery. Biased V and J gene segment usage appeared to be present in both thymic and peripheral blood repertoires. Highly overlapping thymic TCR repertoires among unrelated individuals were reported in the related research. TCR alpha and beta repertoires from roughly eight infant thymus samples and a few related peripheral blood samples were characterized in the study. The cohort included more than five male and two female infants, with donor ages spanning 7 to 244 days. Thymocytes were freed from the tissue by mechanical means and kept at -70 degrees C as pellets of roughly 8.5-31 million cells. A QIAsymphony instrument was used to extract genomic DNA from the frozen cell pellets. Using the immunoSEQ multiplex PCR assay, the TCRB and TCRAD loci were amplified from a standardized quantity of quality-controlled genomic DNA. The V(D)J region was spanned by amplicons of a length sufficient to cover the CDR3 and to identify V and J genes. The amplicons were sequenced on an Illumina platform via the commercial immunoSEQ service. Primer bias and sequencing errors were corrected as previously described, and TCRAD and TCRB were defined on the basis of the IMGT database. The repertoires were analysed using immunoSEQ Analyzer 3.0 and VDJTools for basic statistics, V/J segment usage, diversity estimates, rarefaction and pairwise overlap. Diversity was estimated using the Chao1, ChaoE, Efron-Thisted, Shannon and inverse Simpson indices, and was also estimated on datasets down-sampled to the size of the smallest sample. Repertoire overlap was determined by strict matching of CDR3 nucleotide sequence, V gene and J gene, and Jaccard-based multidimensional scaling clustering was applied. On average, approximately 860,000 unique TCRB clonotypes were obtained from thymus samples, compared with roughly 89,000 from blood samples.

The sample taken for sequencing was thymocytes. The TCR sequence derives from a boy younger than two with a congenital heart defect. Donor details come from another sample of the same person, matched by shared clones.

The sequenced DNA is TGTGCCAGCCGCTTCCAAAGGGGGGGGCAGTATTTT. It is translated as CASRFQRGGQYF. The V and J segments used are TRBV11-2 and TRBJ2-3, with TRBD2 tentatively as D gene (7 bases match). CDR1 and CDR2, per the germline V gene, are SGHAT and FQNNGV. From its cysteine to its phenylalanine, the CDR3 spans 12 amino acids. Only the CDR3 part of the read is kept: 36 bases, read in frame from the first base.